The clone carrying this T cell receptor beta chain was seen repeatedly, ten times or more. The CDR3 has 15 residues. With V trimmed by 5 bases and J by 12 bases, 9 bases remained unmatched. Germline-derived CDR1 and CDR2 are MDHEN and SYDVKM. In TCRdb, the RACE reads were re-called with MiXCR into one record per CDR3 protein. Among about 45,000 distinct CDR3 sequences listed, about 4.5% were seen once. These data come from a study of human T cells and chemical hapten exposure. Noted time point: healthy volunteer bleed at 2 weeks. Someone pulled total RNA out of unfractionated whole blood. Sample: whole blood. The chain uses TRBV28 and TRBJ2-1; TRBD2 matches 14 bases. This TCR was sampled from a female donor in good health. Some clones in this sample may be carry-over from other donors' samples. The CDR3 loop reads CASSLAGTSGGWQFF. The CDR3, as DNA: TGTGCCAGCAGTCTCGCCGGGACTAGCGGGGGATGGCAGTTCTTC.